This is a list of T cell receptor beta chains from one sample in a study of cytomegalovirus exposure and HLA in healthy donors. The table came from immunoSEQ multiplex PCR; TCRdb's copy has only in-frame clones and leaves some out. Counted here are some 95,000 clones, around four fifths occurring once; the ten biggest clones make up around 7.8%. Sequencing was carried out using PBMCs. The source of these receptors is a man in his fifties in good health and CMV-seropositive. CDR3s include the opening cysteine and the closing phenylalanine or tryptophan. A D gene is named only where the DNA matches it firmly. Rows may omit the clone size; those that give it use once, few, many or a size class.

D: NA
V: TRBV7-9
size: NA
J: TRBJ1-3
CDR3: CASTDPRGSSGNTIYF
DNA: TGTGCCAGCACCGACCCCAGGGGCAGCTCTGGAAACACCATATATTTT

D: NA
V: TRBV25-1
size: NA
J: TRBJ1-2
CDR3: CASSKTANYGYTF
DNA: TGTGCCAGCAGTAAGACTGCTAACTATGGCTACACCTTC

D: NA
V: TRBV29-1
size: NA
J: TRBJ1-3
CDR3: CSVVQGFSGNTIYF
DNA: TGCAGCGTTGTTCAGGGGTTCTCTGGAAACACCATATATTTT

D: NA
V: TRBV18
size: few
J: TRBJ1-1
CDR3: CASSPGSSTEAFF
DNA: TGTGCCAGCTCACCCGGGAGTTCCACTGAAGCTTTCTTT

D: NA
V: TRBV30
size: NA
J: TRBJ2-1
CDR3: CAWGTRRAGEQFF
DNA: TGTGCCTGGGGTACCCGCAGGGCCGGTGAGCAGTTCTTC

D: TRBD1
V: TRBV25-1
size: NA
J: TRBJ1-6
CDR3: CASSTTGNNNSPLHF
DNA: TGTGCCAGCTCGACGACAGGGAATAATAATTCACCCCTCCACTTT

D: NA
V: TRBV30
size: NA
J: TRBJ2-7
CDR3: CAWRGSGSEQYF
DNA: TGTGCCTGGAGGGGCTCAGGGTCCGAGCAGTACTTC

D: NA
V: TRBV28
size: NA
J: TRBJ1-5
CDR3: CASRQGLYQPQHF
DNA: TGTGCCAGCAGACAGGGTTTGTACCAGCCCCAGCATTTT

D: TRBD1
V: TRBV2
size: NA
J: TRBJ1-6
CDR3: CASRPTGGSSPLHF
DNA: TGTGCCAGCAGACCTACAGGGGGCTCTTCACCCCTCCACTTT

D: TRBD1
V: TRBV2
size: NA
J: TRBJ1-6
CDR3: CASSEFGQVMSPLHF
DNA: TGTGCCAGCAGTGAATTTGGACAGGTGATGTCACCCCTCCACTTT

D: NA
V: TRBV30
size: NA
J: TRBJ1-5
CDR3: CAWTPKGRGGNQPQHF
DNA: TGTGCCTGGACCCCAAAGGGCAGGGGAGGCAATCAGCCCCAGCATTTT

D: NA
V: TRBV6-5
size: NA
J: TRBJ1-2
CDR3: CASIVTGGRQYTF
DNA: TGTGCCAGCATTGTAACAGGCGGCAGGCAGTACACCTTC

D: NA
V: TRBV5-1
size: few
J: TRBJ1-3
CDR3: CASSLAPGSSGNTIYF
DNA: TGCGCCAGCAGCTTGGCCCCCGGGAGCTCTGGAAACACCATATATTTT

D: NA
V: TRBV27
size: NA
J: TRBJ2-4
CDR3: CASSLKGGVSGIQYF
DNA: TGTGCCAGCAGTTTGAAGGGGGGGGTGAGTGGCATTCAGTACTTC

D: NA
V: TRBV18
size: few
J: TRBJ1-6
CDR3: CASSSGQNSPLHF
DNA: TGTGCCAGCTCAAGCGGACAGAATTCACCCCTCCACTTT

D: NA
V: TRBV7-9
size: NA
J: TRBJ1-3
CDR3: CASSPGFDPGNTIYF
DNA: TGTGCCAGCAGCCCGGGGTTCGATCCTGGAAACACCATATATTTT

D: NA
V: TRBV5-1
size: NA
J: TRBJ2-2
CDR3: CASSPEGGAGTGELFF
DNA: TGCGCCAGCAGCCCGGAGGGCGGGGCCGGCACCGGGGAGCTGTTTTTT

D: NA
V: TRBV18
size: NA
J: TRBJ1-1
CDR3: CASSPVMNTEAFF
DNA: TGTGCCAGCTCACCAGTCATGAACACTGAAGCTTTCTTT

D: TRBD2
V: TRBV6-5
size: NA
J: TRBJ2-1
CDR3: CASRGTTGAYNEQFF
DNA: TGTGCCAGCCGCGGGACTACGGGGGCCTACAATGAGCAGTTCTTC

D: TRBD1
V: TRBV19
size: NA
J: TRBJ1-5
CDR3: CASSPRDRGNHQPQHF
DNA: TGTGCCAGTAGTCCACGGGACAGGGGGAATCACCAGCCCCAGCATTTT

D: TRBD1
V: TRBV9
size: few
J: TRBJ2-3
CDR3: CASSDGQGSDTQYF
DNA: TGTGCCAGCAGCGACGGACAGGGATCAGATACGCAGTATTTT

D: NA
V: TRBV7-9
size: NA
J: TRBJ2-7
CDR3: CARAPSPLNPPGYF
DNA: TGTGCCAGAGCCCCCAGCCCTCTGAACCCACCGGGGTACTTC

D: NA
V: TRBV28
size: NA
J: TRBJ1-6
CDR3: CASSLESSYNSPLHF
DNA: TGTGCCAGCAGTTTAGAGAGCTCCTATAATTCACCCCTCCACTTT

D: NA
V: TRBV10-1
size: few
J: TRBJ2-2
CDR3: CASSDQGMGTGELFF
DNA: TGCGCCAGCAGTGATCAGGGGATGGGCACCGGGGAGCTGTTTTTT

D: TRBD1
V: TRBV19
size: NA
J: TRBJ2-2
CDR3: CASSSRTGMNTGELFF
DNA: TGTGCCAGTAGTTCCCGGACAGGGATGAACACCGGGGAGCTGTTTTTT

D: TRBD1
V: TRBV10-3
size: NA
J: TRBJ1-6
CDR3: CAISERLGQNNSPLHF
DNA: TGTGCCATCAGTGAGCGGCTGGGACAGAATAATTCACCCCTCCACTTT

D: NA
V: TRBV11-2
size: NA
J: TRBJ2-3
CDR3: CASSLDLKGIGGTDTQYF
DNA: TGTGCCAGCAGCTTAGATCTCAAGGGGATAGGGGGCACAGATACGCAGTATTTT

D: TRBD1
V: TRBV27
size: NA
J: TRBJ1-2
CDR3: CASSLSTGSLANYGYPF
DNA: TGTGCCAGCAGTTTATCGACAGGGTCCCTGGCTAACTATGGCTACCCCTTC